The next 19 T cell receptor beta chains were all read from a single sample in a study of cytomegalovirus exposure and HLA in healthy donors. Method: immunoSEQ multiplex PCR; TCRdb's copy keeps in-frame clones and lacks some. The table shows about 160,000 clones, with approximately 87% occurring only once. Sequencing was done on a sample of PBMCs. These receptors were collected from a woman aged 25 to 39 in good health and CMV-seronegative.

The J gene is TRBJ2-1, the V gene TRBV2; D may be TRBD1 (5 bases). Trimming stripped 4 bases from V and 0 bases from J, with 10 bases between. This CDR3 comprises 15 residues. Germline CDR1 reads SNHLY; CDR2 reads FYNNEI. In DNA form, the CDR3 reads TGTGCCAGCAGTGTGGGGCAGAGCTCCTACAATGAGCAGTTCTTC. Amino acids: CASSVGQSSYNEQFF.

The chain recombines TRBV6-5 with TRBJ1-1; D unresolved. The ends were cut back, 4 bases at V and 7 bases at J, with 7 bases in the middle. Germline CDR1 reads MNHEY; CDR2 reads SVGAGI. The CDR3 is 11 amino acids. DNA of the CDR3: TGTGCCAGCAGTTTCGGTTATGAAGCTTTCTTT. Its protein is CASSFGYEAFF.

This clone was found once. The identical CDR3 is also encoded by other nucleotide sequences in the sample. The rearrangement uses TRBV27 and TRBJ2-7; D perhaps matches TRBD2 (5 bases). CDR3 size: 13 residues. The germline CDR1 and CDR2 sequences are MNHEY and SMNVEV (reference sequence). The germline V and J ends were trimmed by 2 bases and 2 bases, with 7 bases remaining between them. The CDR3 coding sequence is TGTGCCAGCAGTTTAACCGGGGCCTACGAGCAGTACTTC. Its translation: CASSLTGAYEQYF.

This chain connects TRBV5-6 to TRBJ1-5; D uncertain. This CDR3 comprises 14 residues. The V gene lost 2 bases and the J gene lost 1 base, with 7 bases spanning the gap. Per the germline V gene, CDR1 is SGHDT and CDR2 is YYEEEE. CDR3 loop: CASSFSGSNQPQHF. CDR3 bases: TGTGCCAGCAGCTTTTCGGGGAGCAATCAGCCCCAGCATTTT.

This clone was seen just once. The chain combines TRBV10-3 with TRBJ1-2, with TRBD1 identical over 9 bases. The CDR3 extends over 15 amino acids. J lost 3 bases, V lost 8 bases, and 10 bases had no gene match. Looked up from germline, CDR1 is ENHRY and CDR2 is SYGVKD. The DNA of the CDR3 is TGTGCCATCCAGGGCAAAGACAGGGGGGACTATGGCTACACCTTC. It is translated as CAIQGKDRGDYGYTF.

This rearrangement joins TRBV7-6 to TRBJ1-5; 10 bases align to TRBD1. The V segment lost 5 bases and the J segment 4 bases; nucleotides outside the gene matches: 5. Germline V gene sequence: CDR1 SGHVS, CDR2 FNYEAQ. There are 15 residues in the CDR3. The CDR3 spells CASSPMDRGNQPQHF. The CDR3 DNA sequence: TGTGCCAGCAGCCCAATGGACAGGGGGAATCAGCCCCAGCATTTT.

V is TRBV11-2 and J is TRBJ2-5; D may be TRBD2 (6 bases). Deletions cut 1 base from V and 2 bases from J, with 14 bases between. CDR3 length equals 16 residues. In germline, CDR1 is SGHAT, CDR2 FQNNGV. CDR3 sequence: CASSLGAATRQETQYF. The CDR3 DNA reads as TGTGCCAGCAGCTTAGGTGCGGCGACTAGACAAGAGACCCAGTACTTC.

This chain joins TRBV9 and TRBJ1-3; D unclear. Germline V gives CDR1 SGDLS, CDR2 YYNGEE. The CDR3 is 16 residues long. Trimming shortened V by 3 bases and J by 4 bases, and 17 bases separated the two germline ends. The CDR3 sequence: CASSERPWAGGNTIYF. CDR3 in DNA: TGTGCCAGCAGCGAACGACCTTGGGCCGGGGGAAACACCATATATTTT.

The chain uses TRBV9 and TRBJ2-5; D is unclear. V was pared by 0 bases and J by 4 bases, with 13 bases between. The CDR3 contains 15 residues. Looked up from germline, CDR1 is SGDLS and CDR2 is YYNGEE. CDR3 protein: CASSVEHRAAETQYF. The CDR3 DNA follows: TGTGCCAGCAGCGTAGAGCATCGGGCCGCAGAGACCCAGTACTTC.

This chain joins TRBV6-1 and TRBJ1-1; D call uncertain. V lost 5 bases, J lost 3 bases, and 13 bases lay in between. The CDR3 is 14 amino acids. Germline loops: CDR1 MNHNS, CDR2 SASEGT. The CDR3 nucleotides are TGTGCCAGCAGTCCGGCGCGCGGGTACACTGAAGCTTTCTTT. It specifies CASSPARGYTEAFF.

The chain recombines TRBV5-1 with TRBJ1-4, with 7 bases that match TRBD1. CDR3 length: 16 amino acids. V lost 0 bases to trimming and J lost 5 bases; unmatched junction nucleotides: 7. Per germline, CDR1 SGHRS and CDR2 YFSETQ. CDR3 DNA sequence: TGCGCCAGCAGCTTGGGAGCGGACAGGAGGAATGAAAAACTGTTTTTT. This translates into CASSLGADRRNEKLFF.

The chain uses TRBV7-9 and TRBJ1-1; 7 nucleotides line up with TRBD1. The germline V gene encodes CDR1 SEHNR and CDR2 FQNEAQ (reference sequence). The CDR3 extends over 14 amino acids. Trimming at V came to 6 bases and at J to 4 bases, leaving 8 bases not matched to a gene. DNA for the CDR3: TGTGCCAGCAGGGGGCAGGGGGAGATCACTGAAGCTTTCTTT. This translates into CASRGQGEITEAFF.

The rearrangement joins TRBV19 to TRBJ2-5, with D perhaps assigned TRBD1 or TRBD2 (6 bases each). V was trimmed by 4 bases and J by 5 bases, leaving 11 bases between them. Germline assignment: CDR1 LNHDA and CDR2 SQIVND (reference sequence). The CDR3 extends over 13 amino acids. CDR3 sequence (DNA): TGTGCCAGTAGTACGGGGGCAGACGAGACCCAGTACTTC. Amino acid sequence: CASSTGADETQYF.

The V and J genes are TRBV15 and TRBJ2-2; possibly TRBD1 or TRBD2 for D (6 bases each). Germline loops: CDR1 LNHNV, CDR2 YYDKDF (reference sequence). CDR3 length: 16 residues. V was trimmed by 5 bases and J by 6 bases, leaving 19 bases between them. This CDR3 reads CATSPTGRISSGELFF. In DNA form, the CDR3 reads TGTGCCACCAGCCCAACAGGGAGGATTTCTTCCGGGGAGCTGTTTTTT.

This chain links TRBV19 with TRBJ2-7, with D tentatively TRBD1 (6 bases). Germline values: CDR1 LNHDA, CDR2 SQIVND (reference sequence). V lost 1 base and J lost 4, with 11 bases in between. CDR3 length equals 14 residues. The CDR3 region has the DNA TGTGCCAGTAGTATAGGGGGGACAACATACGAGCAGTACTTC. Translating it yields CASSIGGTTYEQYF.

The chain couples TRBV28 to TRBJ2-7, with D possibly TRBD1 on 5 matching bases. The CDR3 loop spans 14 amino acids. Germline V gene sequence: CDR1 MDHEN, CDR2 SYDVKM. Deletions cut 5 bases from V and 2 bases from J, with 13 bases between. The CDR3 loop reads CASSPRQKPYEQYF. CDR3 DNA sequence: TGTGCCAGCAGTCCACGACAGAAGCCCTACGAGCAGTACTTC.

This sequence joins TRBV27 and TRBJ1-5; D is ambiguous. Germline CDR1 reads MNHEY; CDR2 reads SMNVEV (reference sequence). V gave up 3 bases and J gave up 6 bases, with 12 bases separating them. The CDR3 is 14 amino acids. CDR3 DNA sequence: TGTGCCAGCAGTTTTTTCGGCGTAGGTCAGCCCCAGCATTTT. It specifies CASSFFGVGQPQHF.

The rearrangement links TRBV6-1 to TRBJ2-3; the match to TRBD2 covers 11 bases. V shed 7 bases and J 7 bases; nucleotides not matched to a gene: 10. The germline gives CDR1 MNHNS, CDR2 SASEGT. The CDR3 extends over 15 amino acids. The CDR3 is CASIPTSGVPNTQYF. In DNA, the CDR3 is TGTGCCAGCATTCCGACTAGCGGGGTCCCTAATACGCAGTATTTT.

The gene calls are TRBV5-1 and TRBJ2-4; 10 positions match TRBD2. The CDR3 is 16 amino acids. Trimming at V came to 2 bases and at J to 4 bases, leaving 6 bases not matched to a gene. The germline V gene encodes CDR1 SGHRS and CDR2 YFSETQ. This CDR3 reads CASSLMPSGGKNIQYF. The CDR3 region has the DNA TGCGCCAGCAGCTTAATGCCTAGCGGGGGAAAAAACATTCAGTACTTC.